These T cell receptor beta chains were read from a single sample in a study of early T cells in non-severe SARS-CoV-2 infection. MiXCR, applied by TCRdb to the 5' RACE reads, yields one record per CDR3 protein. Of tens of thousands of distinct CDR3 sequences listed, over 7% are singletons. Sequencing was carried out using whole blood. These receptors were obtained from an adult who was a healthcare worker with PCR-confirmed SARS-CoV-2 infection or an uninfected control (not recorded which). The conserved cysteine and the conserved F or W are not part of the CDR3 here. D genes are given only for firm matches.

D	V	J	CDR3
.	TRBV10-2	TRBJ1-1	ASAEWGTEAF
TRBD1	TRBV5-1	TRBJ1-1	ASRTGGGNTEAF
TRBD1	TRBV5-6	TRBJ2-3	ASSSKTGIIDTQY
.	TRBV11-2	TRBJ1-3	ASSATSPSGNTIY
.	TRBV20-1	TRBJ1-1	SAPSPGVTEAF
TRBD1	TRBV3-1	TRBJ1-6	ASSRDRDFFHNSPLH
.	TRBV6-1	TRBJ1-3	ASSPWLTGNTIY
.	TRBV5-5	TRBJ1-3	ASSYRFVGSSGNTIY
.	TRBV12-3/TRBV12-4	TRBJ1-4	ASSSRDAPVGEKLF
.	TRBV5-1	TRBJ2-1	ASSLAGTANEQF
.	TRBV18	TRBJ2-7	ASSPAQGEQY
.	TRBV3-1	TRBJ2-7	ATNGPPSNEQY